The sequence of this TCR beta chain was determined in a study of CD8 T cells in Susac syndrome. This clonotype was found a few times. The V and J ends lost 0 bases and 3 bases respectively, with 12 bases between them. This CDR3 region has 15 residues. The germline CDR1 and CDR2 sequences are LGHDT and YNNKEL (reference sequence). RNA totalling roughly 0.5 to 1 ug underwent reverse transcription with random hexamers. TCRdb ran MiXCR on the immunoSEQ multiplex PCR reads and lists one entry per CDR3 protein. The sample includes 50,000 or so distinct CDR3 sequences, 93% of them seen just once. The TCR comes from a human donor with multiple sclerosis. The V and J genes are TRBV3-1 and TRBJ2-7; D gene ambiguous. Source material: CD8+ T cells from PBMCs. The CDR3 spells CASSQDPRWYYEQYF. The DNA for the CDR3 is TGTGCCAGCAGCCAAGATCCCCGTTGGTACTACGAGCAGTACTTC.